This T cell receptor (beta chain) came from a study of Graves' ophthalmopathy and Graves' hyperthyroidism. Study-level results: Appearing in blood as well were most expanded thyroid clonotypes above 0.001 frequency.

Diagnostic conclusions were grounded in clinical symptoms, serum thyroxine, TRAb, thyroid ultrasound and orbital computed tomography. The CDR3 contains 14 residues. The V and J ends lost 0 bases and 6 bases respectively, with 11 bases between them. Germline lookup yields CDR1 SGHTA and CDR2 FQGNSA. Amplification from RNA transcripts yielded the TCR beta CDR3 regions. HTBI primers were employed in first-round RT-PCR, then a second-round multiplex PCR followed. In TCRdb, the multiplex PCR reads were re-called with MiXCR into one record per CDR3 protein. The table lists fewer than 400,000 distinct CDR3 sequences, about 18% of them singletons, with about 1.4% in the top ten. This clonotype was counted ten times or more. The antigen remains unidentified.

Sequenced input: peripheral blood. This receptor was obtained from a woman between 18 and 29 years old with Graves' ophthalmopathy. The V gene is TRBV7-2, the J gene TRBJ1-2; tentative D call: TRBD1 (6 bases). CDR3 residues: CASSLAPGANGYTF. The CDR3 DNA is TGTGCCAGCAGCTTAGCGCCGGGGGCTAATGGCTACACCTTC. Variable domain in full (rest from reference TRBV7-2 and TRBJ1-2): GAGVSQSPSNKVTEKGKDVELRCDPISGHTALYWYRQSLGQGLEFLIYFQGNSAPDKSGLPSDRFSAERTGGSVSTLTIQRTQQEDSAVYLCASSLAPGANGYTFGSGTRLTVV.